A single sample is the source of the 2 T cell receptor beta chains below, sequenced in a study of patients and donors after allogeneic stem cell transplantation. TCRdb re-called the RT-PCR reads with MiXCR, one entry per CDR3 protein. The sample includes a few thousand distinct CDR3 sequences, about a fifth of them seen just once. The sample taken for sequencing was blood, either unsorted or a sorted T cell fraction (not recorded which). These receptors all come from a human donor who was either an allogeneic HSCT recipient or a stem cell or donor lymphocyte infusion donor (not recorded which). It is not recorded whose cells these are; they may come from a transplant donor.

The gene calls are TRBV7-2 and TRBJ2-3, with 8 bases aligning to TRBD2. The CDR3 extends over 14 amino acids. Germline-derived CDR1 and CDR2 are SGHTA and FQGNSA. The V segment lost 10 bases and the J segment 3 bases; nucleotides outside the gene matches: 9. The DNA of the CDR3 is TGTGCCATCTCACCGACTAGCGCGACAGATACGCAGTATTTT. Protein: CAISPTSATDTQYF.

The table lists this clonotype with a few counts. The chain combines TRBV6-1 with TRBJ2-2; D is possibly TRBD2 (6 bases). Germline CDR1 and CDR2: MNHNS and SASEGT. This CDR3 region has 13 residues. V lost 3 bases to trimming and J lost 5 bases, with 7 bases between them. This CDR3 is CASSEGRTGELFF. CDR3 DNA: TGTGCCAGCAGTGAGGGGAGGACCGGGGAGCTGTTTTTT.